This T cell receptor beta chain was identified in a study of brain T cells in children with intractable seizures. Study-level findings and limits: Absence of clones before surgery may stem from lower sequencing depth.

Germline V gives CDR1 SGHNT, CDR2 YYREEE (reference sequence). The CDR3 runs to 19 residues. The V and J ends lost 5 bases and 3 bases, in that order; junction bases with no gene match: 12. The assay was immunoSEQ multiplex PCR, and TCRdb's table has in-frame clones only and misses some. The sample has about 320,000 clones, 93% seen once. Notes on this clone: Its antigen remains unknown.

The sample's time point: blood from clinic visit 5 months post-surgery; TSC patient then seizure free. At least one anti-epileptic drug was given before surgery. The chain employs TRBV5-4 and TRBJ2-1; 15 nucleotides line up with TRBD2. The sequencing here drew on peripheral blood, taken more than 4 months after surgery. The TCR originated in a boy in the first two years of life with tuberous sclerosis and intractable seizures. CDR3 sequence reads: CASSSGTSGGPPYYNEQFF. CDR3 sequence (DNA): TGTGCCAGCAGTTCCGGGACTAGCGGGGGGCCGCCCTACTACAATGAGCAGTTCTTC.